This passage covers 27 T cell receptor beta chains from one sample sequenced in a study of control samples from healthy donors and cancer patients. TCRdb's table, derived via immunoSEQ multiplex PCR, lists solely in-frame clones and lacks some. The sample records tens of thousands of clones, about 83% being singletons. The sample was blood. Receptors were obtained from a man in his sixties in good health.

The chain links TRBV3-1 (or the pseudogene TRBV3-2) to TRBJ1-2; TRBD1 matches 9 bases. In germline, CDR1 is LGHDT, CDR2 YNNKEL (reference sequence). V gave up 4 bases and J gave up 8 bases; unmatched junction bases: 11. The CDR3 runs 15 residues. The CDR3: CASSRATGTGNGYTF. In nucleotides, the CDR3 is TGTGCCAGCAGCCGAGCAACCGGGACAGGGAACGGCTACACCTTC.

This clone was seen a few times. The V gene is TRBV3-1 (or the pseudogene TRBV3-2), the J gene TRBJ2-5; TRBD2 is a possible D gene (6 bases). This CDR3 is 15 amino acids long. Trimming shortened V by 0 bases and J by 6 bases, and 14 bases separated the two germline ends. The germline V gene has CDR1 LGHDT and CDR2 YNNKEL (reference sequence). The CDR3 region is CASSQDPGLLKTQYF. Written as DNA, the CDR3 is TGTGCCAGCAGCCAAGACCCCGGACTATTAAAGACCCAGTACTTC.

The rearrangement links TRBV18 to TRBJ1-3; no firm D call. V was shortened by 1 base and J by 4 bases, with 5 bases between the two germline ends. CDR1 is KGHSH, CDR2 LQKENI, per germline. This CDR3 spans 13 amino acids. This CDR3 reads CASSPRNGNTIYF. The CDR3 DNA sequence: TGTGCCAGCTCACCACGAAACGGAAACACCATATATTTT.

The chain links TRBV19 to TRBJ1-1, with 9 bases fitting TRBD1. The junction had 8 bases not matched to a gene; V was cut back by 5 bases and J by 10 bases. Germline CDR1 LNHDA, CDR2 SQIVND (reference sequence). This CDR3 is 13 amino acids long. The CDR3 protein is CASSANRDRAAFF. The CDR3 region has the DNA TGTGCCAGTAGTGCGAACCGGGACAGGGCAGCTTTCTTT.

V gene TRBV15 combines with J gene TRBJ2-3; TRBD2 matches at 9 bases. V dropped 0 bases and J dropped 6; count of bases not matched to a gene: 7. The CDR3 spans 16 residues. Germline-derived CDR1 and CDR2 are LNHNV and YYDKDF (reference sequence). The CDR3 coding sequence is TGTGCCACCAGCAGAGATCGGGCGGGAGGGGACGATACGCAGTATTTT. This translates into CATSRDRAGGDDTQYF. Drawing the rest from reference TRBV15 and TRBJ2-3, the complete variable domain is DAMVIQNPRYQVTQFGKPVTLSCSQTLNHNVMYWYQQKSSQAPKLLFHYYDKDFNNEADTPDNFQSRRPNTSFCFLDIRSPGLGDTAMYLCATSRDRAGGDDTQYFGPGTRLTVL.

V usage is TRBV5-8 and J usage is TRBJ2-7, with D possibly being TRBD1 or TRBD2 (5 bases each). The CDR3 covers 15 residues. Deletions cut 3 bases from V and 6 bases from J, with 19 bases between. Germline CDR1 SGHTS, CDR2 YDEGEE. The CDR3 DNA reads as TGTGCCAGCAGCTATTACGGGACGACCAATAGCGAGCAGTACTTC. Protein sequence: CASSYYGTTNSEQYF.

V usage is TRBV19 and J usage is TRBJ2-5, with TRBD2 matching over 13 bases. Trimming took 5 bases from V and 1 from J; bases not matched to a gene: 1. CDR3 length: 15 residues. Germline loops: CDR1 LNHDA, CDR2 SQIVND (reference sequence). The chain's CDR3 is CASSRLAGGQETQYF. CDR3 DNA sequence: TGTGCCAGTAGTCGACTAGCGGGGGGCCAAGAGACCCAGTACTTC.

The chain is built from TRBV6-5 and TRBJ1-2; TRBD1 matches at 8 bases. Trimming removed 5 bases from V and 5 bases from J; junction bases left unmatched: 7. This CDR3 contains 14 residues. From germline, CDR1 is MNHEY and CDR2 SVGAGI. The CDR3, as DNA: TGTGCCAGCAGTCCATTTGGGACAGGATATGGCTACACCTTC. Translation: CASSPFGTGYGYTF.

This clone appeared once. The chain employs TRBV7-3 and TRBJ2-1; D gene uncertain. Deletions cut 8 bases from V and 2 bases from J, with 19 bases between. The CDR3 covers 16 residues. CDR1 and CDR2 (germline): SGHTA, FQGTGA. The CDR3 DNA reads as TGTGCCAGCTCTTCGCTTCCTAGAGGAACCTACAATGAGCAGTTCTTC. Residues: CASSSLPRGTYNEQFF.

The chain is built from TRBV5-5 and TRBJ1-5; 9 positions match TRBD1. CDR3 size: 15 residues. CDR1 is SGHKS, CDR2 YYEKEE, per germline (reference sequence). V lost 0 bases, J lost 6 bases, and 4 bases stayed unmatched. The DNA for the CDR3 is TGTGCCAGCAGCTTGGGACAGGGGGAGGTTCAGCCCCAGCATTTT. It yields the protein CASSLGQGEVQPQHF.

The gene calls are TRBV7-9 and TRBJ1-4; no clear D. Trimming left V 6 bases short and J 7 bases short, with 18 bases between. Per the germline V gene, CDR1 is SEHNR and CDR2 is FQNEAQ (reference sequence). This CDR3 spans 15 amino acids. The CDR3 sequence is CASRFGQAGIEKLFF. The DNA for the CDR3 is TGTGCCAGCAGGTTTGGGCAGGCGGGGATTGAAAAACTGTTTTTT.

This chain uses TRBV6-5 with TRBJ2-1; weak D call: TRBD2 (5 bases). From germline, CDR1 is MNHEY and CDR2 SVGAGI. V was cut by 0 bases and J by 4 bases, with 10 bases left in between. This CDR3 region has 15 residues. The CDR3, as DNA: TGTGCCAGCAGTTACTCAGATAGCGCGTACAATGAGCAGTTCTTC. It codes for CASSYSDSAYNEQFF.

This clone came up a few times. The CDR3 DNA is TGTGCCCTATGGGCGGGGATGGGGTACGAGCAGTACTTC. This translates into CALWAGMGYEQYF. V and J are TRBV6-6 and TRBJ2-7; D perhaps matches TRBD2 (6 bases). This CDR3 comprises 13 residues. Germline assignment: CDR1 MNHNY and CDR2 SVGAGI (reference sequence). Trimming removed 11 bases at V and 4 bases at J, with 18 bases between.

J is TRBJ2-6 and V is TRBV27; TRBD1 might be the D (5 bases). V was clipped by 7 bases and J by 0 bases, with 10 bases between them. Per germline, CDR1 MNHEY and CDR2 SMNVEV (reference sequence). The CDR3 totals 15 residues. CDR3 protein: CASTIQGSGANVLTF. The DNA for the CDR3 is TGTGCCAGCACCATCCAGGGCTCTGGGGCCAACGTCCTGACTTTC.

The V call is TRBV29-1, the J call TRBJ2-3; 10 nucleotides agree with TRBD2. V was pared by 1 base and J by 2 bases, with 6 bases of the junction left unmatched. This CDR3 contains 16 residues. Germline V gives CDR1 SQVTM, CDR2 ANQGSEA. The CDR3 spells CSVEGASGGSTDTQYF. The CDR3 coding sequence is TGCAGCGTTGAAGGCGCTAGCGGGGGTTCCACAGATACGCAGTATTTT.

V is TRBV11-3 and J is TRBJ2-2; unclear D gene. The CDR3 is made up of 15 amino acids. Per germline, CDR1 SGHNT and CDR2 YENEEA. Trimming stripped 0 bases from V and 2 bases from J, with 7 bases between. The CDR3 protein is CASSLDVGNTGELFF. The CDR3 region has the DNA TGTGCCAGCAGCTTAGATGTGGGAAACACCGGGGAGCTGTTTTTT.

The rearrangement links TRBV29-1 to TRBJ2-1; TRBD2 matches 10 bases. This CDR3 spans 13 amino acids. Germline V gene sequence: CDR1 SQVTM, CDR2 ANQGSEA. With 7 bases clipped from V and 5 bases from J, the junction kept 5 bases outside the gene matches. CDR3 loop: CSAIAGGHNEQFF. The CDR3 nucleotides read TGCAGCGCAATAGCGGGAGGTCACAATGAGCAGTTCTTC.

The V and J genes are TRBV9 and TRBJ2-1, with 11 bases fitting TRBD2. Looked up from germline, CDR1 is SGDLS and CDR2 is YYNGEE. V was clipped by 3 bases and J by 4 bases; unmatched bases: 6. The CDR3 is 16 residues long. CDR3 DNA sequence: TGTGCCAGCAGCGCAACCGGGACTAGCGGATACAATGAGCAGTTCTTC. This gives the protein CASSATGTSGYNEQFF.

This chain uses TRBV19 with TRBJ1-5; 7 nucleotides match TRBD1. The junction had 9 bases not matched to a gene; V was cut back by 7 bases and J by 0 bases. Germline assignment: CDR1 LNHDA and CDR2 SQIVND (reference sequence). CDR3 length: 16 amino acids. This chain's CDR3 is CASKGGDSFSNQPQHF. CDR3 bases: TGTGCCAGTAAGGGGGGGGACAGTTTTAGCAATCAGCCCCAGCATTTT.

This chain connects TRBV18 to TRBJ2-3; the D gene is possibly TRBD1 (6 bases). Germline CDR1 reads KGHSH; CDR2 reads LQKENI. V was clipped by 4 bases and J by 4 bases, with 6 bases between them. The CDR3 covers 12 residues. CDR3 DNA: TGTGCCAGCTCACGGGGGCCAGATACGCAGTATTTT. This codes for CASSRGPDTQYF.

The chain has TRBV10-3 and TRBJ1-5; possibly TRBD1 for D (5 bases). Trimming left V 7 bases short and J 3 bases short, with 13 bases between. The CDR3 contains 14 residues. Per germline, CDR1 ENHRY and CDR2 SYGVKD. The CDR3 region has the DNA TGTGCCATCAAGGACCGGGACTCCAATCAGCCCCAGCATTTT. Its protein is CAIKDRDSNQPQHF.

This chain links TRBV11-2 with TRBJ1-5; D not resolved. The CDR3 runs 14 residues. Between the trimmed V and J ends, which lost 1 base and 1 base, there was a span of 5 bases. Per the germline V gene, CDR1 is SGHAT and CDR2 is FQNNGV. CDR3 nucleotides: TGTGCCAGCAGCTTAGCTTCCAGCAATCAGCCCCAGCATTTT. It is translated as CASSLASSNQPQHF. The whole variable domain, filled in from reference TRBV11-2 and TRBJ1-5, reads EAGVAQSPRYKIIEKRQSVAFWCNPISGHATLYWYQQILGQGPKLLIQFQNNGVVDDSQLPKDRFSAERLKGVDSTLKIQPAKLEDSAVYLCASSLASSNQPQHFGDGTRLSIL.

The rearrangement joins TRBV7-2 to TRBJ1-1, with 10 bases aligning to TRBD1. Trimming cost V 5 bases and J 1 base; bases outside gene matches: 7. This CDR3 contains 16 residues. CDR1 is SGHTA and CDR2 is FQGNSA in the germline V gene. CDR3 sequence (DNA): TGTGCCAGCAGCACCAGGACAGGGGGGGGGAACACTGAAGCTTTCTTT. The encoded protein is CASSTRTGGGNTEAFF. Complete variable domain (other parts from reference TRBV7-2 and TRBJ1-1): GAGVSQSPSNKVTEKGKDVELRCDPISGHTALYWYRQSLGQGLEFLIYFQGNSAPDKSGLPSDRFSAERTGGSVSTLTIQRTQQEDSAVYLCASSTRTGGGNTEAFFGQGTRLTVV.

This chain joins TRBV23-1 and TRBJ1-1; D is undetermined. TRBV23-1 qualifies as an ORF whose function is uncertain. This CDR3 region has 16 residues. Trimming removed 0 bases from V and 4 bases from J, with 15 bases in between. CDR3 loop: CASSQSNLRRITEAFF. The CDR3, as DNA: TGCGCCAGCAGTCAATCGAACCTCCGCCGGATCACTGAAGCTTTCTTT.

The chain employs TRBV19 and TRBJ2-6, with a possible D match to TRBD2 (6 bases). CDR3 length: 17 residues. Germline V gene sequence: CDR1 LNHDA, CDR2 SQIVND (reference sequence). The V and J ends lost 4 bases and 0 bases respectively, with 13 bases between them. The CDR3 sequence is CASSTGPAGSGANVLTF. The CDR3 coding sequence is TGTGCCAGTAGTACGGGCCCAGCGGGCTCTGGGGCCAACGTCCTGACTTTC.

The J gene is TRBJ1-1, the V gene TRBV7-2; D call uncertain. Germline V gives CDR1 SGHTA, CDR2 FQGNSA. This CDR3 is 14 amino acids long. Trimming stripped 3 bases from V and 1 base from J, with 9 bases between. CDR3 amino acids: CASSFSKANTEAFF. CDR3 sequence (DNA): TGTGCCAGCAGCTTTAGTAAGGCGAACACTGAAGCTTTCTTT.

The chain carries TRBV7-9 and TRBJ2-3, with D unclear. This CDR3 has 11 residues. Germline CDR1 and CDR2: SEHNR and FQNEAQ (reference sequence). V lost 10 bases and J 1 base, leaving 6 bases between the germline ends. The CDR3 reads CATQRTDTQYF. The CDR3 nucleotides read TGTGCCACCCAACGCACAGATACGCAGTATTTT. Filled out from reference TRBV7-9 and TRBJ2-3, the complete variable domain reads DTGVSQNPRHKITKRGQNVTFRCDPISEHNRLYWYRQTLGQGPEFLTYFQNEAQLEKSRLLSDRFSAERPKGSFSTLEIQRTEQGDSAMYLCATQRTDTQYFGPGTRLTVL.